This TCR beta chain was identified during a study of blood T cells in healthy people across ages (dated by TCRdb to 2015 to 2017). Study-wide context: In model experiments, roughly one uniquely barcoded TCR beta cDNA molecule per two T cells was captured by template switching. To track age-related changes in TCR beta repertoire diversity, the study relied on deep sequencing normalized with unique cDNA molecular identifiers. The donors were split into four age groups: young (average 16 years), middle-aged (over 35), aged (roughly 65) and long-lived (roughly 77). To avoid experimental bias, donors of different ages were randomly spread across the sequencing lanes. The study analyzed two additional independent replicas of 1 million unique cDNA reads from the same blood draw for two donors, one aged 18 to 29 and one aged 80 or older. Results and caveats for the whole study, not just this receptor: A strong correlation was found between observed TCR beta diversity and the percentage of naive T cells measured by flow cytometry. Because profiling used bulk unsorted PBMCs, naive and antigen-experienced compartments could not be compared conclusively. As age increased, observed TCR beta diversity per million T cells dropped in a roughly linear way, and a significant reduction was already evident by age approximately 40. Estimates of total diversity from one million sequenced T cells were regarded as lower bounds and underestimates. The CMV infection status of donors was not known, potentially confounding age-related changes in expanded clonotypes. The long-lived group showed more naive CD4+ T cells, fewer expanded clones and increased TCR diversity than the aged group, suggesting age selection.

The method was 5' RACE. For sequencing, an Illumina HiSeq 2500 was employed. A second roughly 7 to 11 cycle PCR used a sample-barcoded 5' primer and a J-beta primer mix. A template-switch 5' adaptor carrying 12 random nucleotides introduced a unique molecular identifier onto each TCR beta cDNA molecule. Each sample yielded at least 2.5 million CDR3-containing paired-end reads. First-strand cDNA synthesis was performed from all RNA using the Mint cDNA synthesis kit, with priming by a TRBC-specific oligonucleotide. All cDNA was treated with uracil-DNA glycosylase and then went through a first 18-cycle PCR with the universal primers M1SS and BC2_uni_R. In the original analysis: For normalization, 1 million high-quality reads, each with a distinct molecular identifier, were randomly selected from each sample. Reads with shared molecular identifiers were discarded instead of being binned into consensus sequences. MiTCR, with a Q25 quality threshold and the strictest error-elimination algorithm, was used for CDR3 identification, clonotype clustering and error correction. A nonparametric unseen species model with Euler transformation was used to estimate a lower bound on total TCR beta diversity. Using fastp trimming at Q25 and MiXCR clonotype assembly, TCRdb reanalyzed the public sequencing data and kept in-frame beta chains. Rows with one shared CDR3 protein collapse into an entry with the most common genes and DNA. The V and J calls were not made by the authors but by TCRdb's processing. The sample profile shows about a million distinct CDR3 sequences; roughly 47% of them were found once. Clones ranked in the top ten supply about a fifth of the sample.

Systemically healthy Caucasian individuals from Russia, over 30 in total and aged about 6 to 95 years, were included as donors. Each donor gave about 11 milliliters of peripheral blood, drawn into EDTA-treated Vacutainer tubes. PBMCs were isolated by Ficoll-Paque density-gradient centrifugation, with at least 7 million obtained per sample. Trizol reagent was used to extract total RNA from the PBMCs, yielding at least 5 micrograms per sample. For every donor, an aliquot of PBMCs went through flow cytometry to measure the percentages of naive CD45RAhigh/CD27high T cells. CDR1 DFQATT and CDR2 SNEGSKA are derived from the germline V gene (reference sequence). The junction shows trimming of 4 bases on V and 3 bases on J, and the gene matches do not reach 6 bases of it. The CDR3 holds 13 amino acids from the cysteine to the phenylalanine. CDR3 DNA is the only sequence kept; it has 39 bases, read in frame from the first base.

A word on this clonotype: Its antigen is unknown. Nothing much larger sits one base from this clone, and base qualities are not available.

Here the chain combines TRBV20-1 and TRBJ2-7; the junction holds 7 bases that match TRBD1. Sequenced: blood. This sequence was found in an older woman in good health. CDR3 reads: CSATHDRDYEQYF. The nucleotides are TGCAGTGCTACCCATGACAGGGACTACGAGCAGTACTTC.